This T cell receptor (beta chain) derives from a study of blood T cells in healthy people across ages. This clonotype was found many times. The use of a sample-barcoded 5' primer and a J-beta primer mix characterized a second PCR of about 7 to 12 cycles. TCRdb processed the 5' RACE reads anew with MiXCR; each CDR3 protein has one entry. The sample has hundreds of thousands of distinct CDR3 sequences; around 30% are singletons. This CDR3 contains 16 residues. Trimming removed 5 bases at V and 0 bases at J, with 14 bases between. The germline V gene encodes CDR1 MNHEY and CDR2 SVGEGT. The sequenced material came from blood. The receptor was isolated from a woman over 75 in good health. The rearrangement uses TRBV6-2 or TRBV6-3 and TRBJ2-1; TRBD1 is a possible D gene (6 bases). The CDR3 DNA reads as TGTGCCAGCAGTAACCCGGGACACATCTCCTACAATGAGCAGTTCTTC. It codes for CASSNPGHISYNEQFF.